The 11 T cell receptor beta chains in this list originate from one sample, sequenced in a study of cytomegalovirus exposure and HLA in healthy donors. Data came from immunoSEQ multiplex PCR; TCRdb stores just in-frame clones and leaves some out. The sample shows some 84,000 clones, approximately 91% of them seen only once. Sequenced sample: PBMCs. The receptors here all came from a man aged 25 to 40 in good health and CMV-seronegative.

CDR3 in amino acids: CASSSTGQGSYEQYF. As DNA, the CDR3 is TGTGCCAGCAGCTCGACGGGACAGGGATCCTACGAGCAGTACTTC. The chain combines TRBV11-2 with TRBJ2-7; 9 bases line up with TRBD1. V shed 4 bases, J shed 1 base, and the junction held 5 bases outside the gene matches. The CDR3 is 15 residues long. Germline lookup yields CDR1 SGHAT and CDR2 FQNNGV.

The CDR3 DNA is TGTGCCAGCCAAACAGGGACCTACAATGAGCAGTTCTTC. Translating it yields CASQTGTYNEQFF. The V call is TRBV2, the J call TRBJ2-1, with D perhaps TRBD1 (6 bases). V lost 8 bases, J lost 2 bases, and 10 bases lay in between. CDR1 is SNHLY and CDR2 is FYNNEI in the germline V gene. The CDR3 covers 13 residues.

CDR3 DNA sequence: TGTGCCAGCAGCTTAGTTTCGGGTGCAACTAATGAAAAACTGTTTTTT. Its protein product is CASSLVSGATNEKLFF. V is TRBV7-9 and J is TRBJ1-4; D ambiguous. This CDR3 is 16 amino acids long. V was trimmed by 1 base and J by 0 bases, leaving 9 bases between them. The germline CDR1 and CDR2 sequences are SEHNR and FQNEAQ (reference sequence).

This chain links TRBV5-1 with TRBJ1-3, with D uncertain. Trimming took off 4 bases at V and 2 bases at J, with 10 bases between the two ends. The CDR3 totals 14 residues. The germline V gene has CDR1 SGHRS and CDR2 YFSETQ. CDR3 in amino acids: CASSNEHPGNTIYF. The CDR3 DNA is TGCGCCAGCAGCAACGAGCATCCTGGAAACACCATATATTTT.

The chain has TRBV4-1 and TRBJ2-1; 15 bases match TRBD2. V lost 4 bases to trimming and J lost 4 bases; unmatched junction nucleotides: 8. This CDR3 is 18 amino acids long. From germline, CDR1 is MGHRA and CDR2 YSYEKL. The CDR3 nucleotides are TGCGCCAGCAGCCCGACCCTGGGGACTAGCGGGGGGTACAATGAGCAGTTCTTC. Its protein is CASSPTLGTSGGYNEQFF.

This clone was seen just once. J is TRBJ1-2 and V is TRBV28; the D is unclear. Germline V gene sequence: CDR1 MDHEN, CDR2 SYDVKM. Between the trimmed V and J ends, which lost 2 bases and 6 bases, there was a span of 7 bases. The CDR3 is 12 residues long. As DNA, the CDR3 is TGTGCCAGCAGTTTACGAGCTCATGGCTACACCTTC. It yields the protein CASSLRAHGYTF.

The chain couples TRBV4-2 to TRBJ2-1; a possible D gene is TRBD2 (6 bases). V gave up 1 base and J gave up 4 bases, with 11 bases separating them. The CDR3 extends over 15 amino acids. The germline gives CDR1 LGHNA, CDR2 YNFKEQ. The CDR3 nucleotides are TGTGCCAGCAGCCAAGGAGCGGGTACTTACAATGAGCAGTTCTTC. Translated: CASSQGAGTYNEQFF.

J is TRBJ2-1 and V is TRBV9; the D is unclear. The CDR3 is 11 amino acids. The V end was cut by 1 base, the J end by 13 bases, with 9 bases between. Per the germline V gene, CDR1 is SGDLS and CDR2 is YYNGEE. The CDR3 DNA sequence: TGTGCCAGCAGCGTATCCCACATCCAGTTCTTC. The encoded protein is CASSVSHIQFF. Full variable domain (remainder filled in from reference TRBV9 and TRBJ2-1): DSGVTQTPKHLITATGQRVTLRCSPRSGDLSVYWYQQSLDQGLQFLIQYYNGEERAKGNILERFSAQQFPDLHSELNLSSLELGDSALYFCASSVSHIQFFGPGTRLTVL.

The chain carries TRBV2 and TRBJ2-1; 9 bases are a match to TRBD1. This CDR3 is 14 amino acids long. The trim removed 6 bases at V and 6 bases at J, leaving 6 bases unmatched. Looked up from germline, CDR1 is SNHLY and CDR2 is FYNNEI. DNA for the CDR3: TGTGCCAGCAGGGGACAGGGCTCCAGCAATGAGCAGTTCTTC. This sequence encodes CASRGQGSSNEQFF. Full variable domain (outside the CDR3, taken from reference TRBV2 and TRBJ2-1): EPEVTQTPSHQVTQMGQEVILRCVPISNHLYFYWYRQILGQKVEFLVSFYNNEISEKSEIFDDQFSVERPDGSNFTLKIRSTKLEDSAMYFCASRGQGSSNEQFFGPGTRLTVL.

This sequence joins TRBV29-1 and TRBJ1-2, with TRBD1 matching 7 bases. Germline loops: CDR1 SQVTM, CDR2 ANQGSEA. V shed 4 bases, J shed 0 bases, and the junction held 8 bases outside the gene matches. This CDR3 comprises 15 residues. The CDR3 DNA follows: TGCAGCGTTGTAAGCAGGGGGGATACTAACTATGGCTACACCTTC. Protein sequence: CSVVSRGDTNYGYTF.

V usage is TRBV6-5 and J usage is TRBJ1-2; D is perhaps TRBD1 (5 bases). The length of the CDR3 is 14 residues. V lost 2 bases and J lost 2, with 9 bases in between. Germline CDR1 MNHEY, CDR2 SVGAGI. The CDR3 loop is CASSYPGVNYGYTF. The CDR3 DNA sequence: TGTGCCAGCAGTTACCCGGGGGTCAACTATGGCTACACCTTC.